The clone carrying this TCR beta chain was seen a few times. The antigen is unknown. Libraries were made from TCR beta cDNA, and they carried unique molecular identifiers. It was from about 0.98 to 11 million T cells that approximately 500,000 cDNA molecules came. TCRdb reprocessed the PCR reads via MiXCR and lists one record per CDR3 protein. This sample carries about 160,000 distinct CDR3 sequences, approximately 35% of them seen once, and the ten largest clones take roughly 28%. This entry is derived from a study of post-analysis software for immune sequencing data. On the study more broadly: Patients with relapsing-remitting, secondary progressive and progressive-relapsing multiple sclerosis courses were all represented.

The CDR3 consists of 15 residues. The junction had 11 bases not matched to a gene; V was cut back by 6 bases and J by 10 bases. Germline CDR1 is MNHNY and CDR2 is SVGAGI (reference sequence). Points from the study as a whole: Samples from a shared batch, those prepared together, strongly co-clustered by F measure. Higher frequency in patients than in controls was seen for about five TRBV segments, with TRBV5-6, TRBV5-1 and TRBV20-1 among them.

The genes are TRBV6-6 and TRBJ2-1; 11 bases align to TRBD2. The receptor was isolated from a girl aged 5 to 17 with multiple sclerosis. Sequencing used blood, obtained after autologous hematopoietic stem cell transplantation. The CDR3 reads CASSSRPGLAEEQFF. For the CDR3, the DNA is TGTGCCAGCAGCTCCCGCCCGGGACTAGCGGAAGAGCAGTTCTTC.